The rows below give T cell receptor beta chains drawn from one sample of a study of blood T cell repertoires in COVID-19. Data came from immunoSEQ multiplex PCR; TCRdb stores just in-frame clones and leaves some out. The sample has more than 75,000 clones; almost 90% are singletons. Sequencing was done on a sample of peripheral blood. The receptor source for this set is an elderly woman with acute or convalescent COVID-19. Each CDR3 is given with its conserved first and last residue. D genes are given only for firm matches. Size tells how often a clone was seen (once, few, many) or the class of an expanded clone, and some rows leave it out.

j_call	d_call	v_call	clone_size	cdr3_length	cdr3_aa	cdr3_nt
TRBJ2-2	.	TRBV5-1	.	15	CASSLERGDTGELFF	TGCGCCAGCAGCTTGGAACGGGGAGACACCGGGGAGCTGTTTTTT
TRBJ2-7	.	TRBV4-2	.	16	CASSQDITSLSYEQYF	TGTGCCAGCAGCCAAGATATCACTAGCCTCTCCTACGAGCAGTACTTC
TRBJ2-3	.	TRBV6-2/TRBV6-3	.	16	CASSYGAAPRADTQYF	TGTGCCAGCAGTTACGGGGCAGCACCTCGAGCAGATACGCAGTATTTT
TRBJ1-2	.	TRBV7-8	.	14	CASSLVSVNYGYTF	TGTGCCAGCAGCTTAGTATCGGTCAACTATGGCTACACCTTC
TRBJ1-2	.	TRBV27	.	14	CASSYYQGDYGYTF	TGTGCCAGCAGTTACTACCAGGGTGACTATGGCTACACCTTC
TRBJ2-1	TRBD2	TRBV6-2/TRBV6-3	.	15	CASSSSGGYYNEQFF	TGTGCCAGCAGTTCCAGCGGGGGGTACTACAATGAGCAGTTCTTC
TRBJ2-1	TRBD2	TRBV11-3	.	16	CASSSPRGGRGNEQFF	TGTGCCAGCAGCTCCCCCCGGGGGGGCCGAGGTAATGAGCAGTTCTTC
TRBJ1-1	TRBD1	TRBV5-1	.	14	CASSSTGVVTEAFF	TGCGCCAGCAGCTCGACAGGGGTAGTAACTGAAGCTTTCTTT
TRBJ1-2	.	TRBV12-5	.	13	CASGFLGAYGYTF	TGTGCTAGTGGTTTCCTTGGGGCCTATGGCTACACCTTC
TRBJ2-1	TRBD1	TRBV27	.	13	CASRRQGFNEQFF	TGTGCCAGCAGGAGACAGGGGTTCAATGAGCAGTTCTTC
TRBJ1-3	.	TRBV6-2/TRBV6-3	once	14	CASSYAGTGNTIYF	TGTGCCAGCAGTTACGCAGGGACTGGAAACACCATATATTTT
TRBJ2-1	.	TRBV5-5	.	18	CASSPRGQGGGSYNEQFF	TGTGCCAGCAGCCCTAGAGGCCAGGGGGGAGGCTCCTACAATGAGCAGTTCTTC
TRBJ2-3	.	TRBV4-3	.	16	CASSQGSGWGTDTQYF	TGCGCCAGCAGCCAGGGGAGCGGGTGGGGCACAGATACGCAGTATTTT
TRBJ2-5	.	TRBV5-1	.	15	CASSAVPQVQETQYF	TGCGCCAGCAGCGCGGTCCCACAGGTACAAGAGACCCAGTACTTC
TRBJ1-2	.	TRBV19	.	15	CASTPDEATYYGYTF	TGTGCCAGTACCCCCGACGAAGCGACCTACTATGGCTACACCTTC
TRBJ2-2	TRBD2	TRBV6-2/TRBV6-3	.	20	CASSYLSSPAGRDRPGELFF	TGTGCCAGCAGTTACCTTTCGTCCCCAGCGGGGCGTGATAGGCCCGGGGAGCTGTTTTTT
TRBJ2-7	.	TRBV30	.	16	CAWSVGLPRSGYEQYF	TGTGCCTGGAGTGTAGGTTTGCCCCGATCGGGATACGAGCAGTACTTC
TRBJ1-4	.	TRBV19	.	15	CASSIGGVSNEKLFF	TGTGCCAGTAGTATTGGCGGCGTGTCTAATGAAAAACTGTTTTTT
TRBJ2-3	TRBD2	TRBV5-1	.	15	CASRAGTSGTDTQYF	TGCGCCAGCAGGGCCGGGACTAGCGGCACAGATACGCAGTATTTT
TRBJ1-2	TRBD1	TRBV29-1	.	15	CSVDGPRQGNYGYTF	TGCAGCGTTGATGGCCCGCGACAGGGGAACTATGGCTACACCTTC
TRBJ2-1	.	TRBV7-8	.	13	CASSLARDNEQFF	TGTGCCAGCAGCTTAGCCCGGGACAATGAGCAGTTCTTC
TRBJ1-2	TRBD1	TRBV10-3	.	14	CAISESQSQGAGTF	TGTGCCATCAGTGAGTCTCAATCACAGGGGGCTGGGACCTTC
TRBJ2-1	.	TRBV9	.	17	CASSATPGGSRGNEQFF	TGTGCCAGCAGCGCTACTCCTGGAGGGAGTCGGGGCAATGAGCAGTTCTTC